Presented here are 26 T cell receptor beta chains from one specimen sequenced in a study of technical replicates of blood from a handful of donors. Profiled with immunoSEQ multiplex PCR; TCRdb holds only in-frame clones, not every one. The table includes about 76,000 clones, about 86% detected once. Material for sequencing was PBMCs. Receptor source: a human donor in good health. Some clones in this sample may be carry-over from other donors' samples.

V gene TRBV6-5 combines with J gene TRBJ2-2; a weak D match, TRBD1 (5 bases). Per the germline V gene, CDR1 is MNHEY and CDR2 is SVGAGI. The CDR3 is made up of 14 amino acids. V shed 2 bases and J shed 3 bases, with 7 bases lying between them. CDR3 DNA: TGTGCCAGCAGTTACCCGACAGACACCGGGGAGCTGTTTTTT. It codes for CASSYPTDTGELFF.

CDR3: CASSPGTSGSVSWNEQFF. The CDR3 DNA reads TGCGCCAGCAGCCCAGGGACTAGCGGGAGTGTGTCCTGGAATGAGCAGTTCTTC. The genes are TRBV5-1 and TRBJ2-1; 14 bases line up with TRBD2. The length of the CDR3 is 18 residues. CDR1 and CDR2 from the germline V gene are SGHRS and YFSETQ. The trim removed 4 bases at V and 7 bases at J, leaving 13 bases unmatched.

The chain's CDR3 is CASSEGGGRYLTF. CDR3 DNA: TGTGCCAGCAGCGAGGGGGGGGGTCGTTACCTGACTTTC. The rearrangement links TRBV9 to TRBJ2-6; perhaps TRBD2 as D (7 bases). This CDR3 has 13 residues. The ends were cut back, 3 bases at V and 15 bases at J, with 16 bases in the middle. CDR1 and CDR2 (germline): SGDLS, YYNGEE.

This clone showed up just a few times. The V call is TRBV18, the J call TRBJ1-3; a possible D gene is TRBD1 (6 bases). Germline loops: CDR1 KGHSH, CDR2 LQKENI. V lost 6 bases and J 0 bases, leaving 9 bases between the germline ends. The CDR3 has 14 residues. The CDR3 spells CASSQGSSGNTIYF. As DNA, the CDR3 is TGTGCCAGCTCCCAGGGGTCCTCTGGAAACACCATATATTTT.

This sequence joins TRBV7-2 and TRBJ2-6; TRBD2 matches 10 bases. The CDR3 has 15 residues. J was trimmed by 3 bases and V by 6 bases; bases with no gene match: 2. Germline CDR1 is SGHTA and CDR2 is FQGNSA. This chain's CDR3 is CASRLAGVGANVLTF. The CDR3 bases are TGTGCCAGCAGGCTAGCGGGAGTTGGGGCCAACGTCCTGACTTTC.

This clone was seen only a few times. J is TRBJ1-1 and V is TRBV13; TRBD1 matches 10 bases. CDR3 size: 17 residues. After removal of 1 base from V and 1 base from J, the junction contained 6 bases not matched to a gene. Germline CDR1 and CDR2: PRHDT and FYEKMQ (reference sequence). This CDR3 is CASSLEDRGRKNTEAFF. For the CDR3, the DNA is TGTGCCAGCAGCTTAGAAGACAGGGGGCGTAAGAACACTGAAGCTTTCTTT. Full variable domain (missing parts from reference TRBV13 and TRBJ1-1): AAGVIQSPRHLIKEKRETATLKCYPIPRHDTVYWYQQGPGQDPQFLISFYEKMQSDKGSIPDRFSAQQFSDYHSELNMSSLELGDSALYFCASSLEDRGRKNTEAFFGQGTRLTVV.

The CDR3 DNA follows: TGTGCCATCAGTGGCCCGACTAGCGGGAGCCCCAGGAGGTACAATGAGCAGTTCTTC. Its translation is CAISGPTSGSPRRYNEQFF. The V call is TRBV10-3, the J call TRBJ2-1; 12 bases agree with TRBD2. J gave up 4 bases and V 4 bases, and 14 bases lay outside the gene matches. Looked up from germline, CDR1 is ENHRY and CDR2 is SYGVKD. The CDR3 covers 19 residues.

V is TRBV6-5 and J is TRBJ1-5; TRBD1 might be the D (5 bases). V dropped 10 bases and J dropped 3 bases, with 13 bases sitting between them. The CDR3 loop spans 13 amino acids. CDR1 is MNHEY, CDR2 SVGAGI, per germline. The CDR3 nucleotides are TGTGCCACCGCCGTCAGGGTCAATCAGCCCCAGCATTTT. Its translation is CATAVRVNQPQHF.

The CDR3, as DNA: TGTGCCAGTAGTGGGGGCCAGAACACTGAAGCTTTCTTT. Translated, it gives CASSGGQNTEAFF. The chain employs TRBV18 and TRBJ1-1, with D tentatively TRBD1 (6 bases). The CDR3 contains 13 residues. Germline CDR1 and CDR2: KGHSH and LQKENI. Trimming cost V 9 bases and J 1 base, with 12 bases left between them.

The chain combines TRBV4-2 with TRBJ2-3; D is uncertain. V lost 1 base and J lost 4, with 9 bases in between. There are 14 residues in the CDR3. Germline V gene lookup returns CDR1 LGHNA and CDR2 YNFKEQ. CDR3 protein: CASSQVSAADTQYF. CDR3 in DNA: TGTGCCAGCAGCCAAGTTTCGGCGGCAGATACGCAGTATTTT.

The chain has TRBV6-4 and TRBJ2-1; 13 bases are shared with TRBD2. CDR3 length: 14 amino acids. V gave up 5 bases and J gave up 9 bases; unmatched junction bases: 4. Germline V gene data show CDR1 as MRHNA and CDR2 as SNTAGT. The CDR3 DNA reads TGTGCCAGCAGTACTAGCGGGGGGGCCGGTGAGCAGTTCTTC. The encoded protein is CASSTSGGAGEQFF.

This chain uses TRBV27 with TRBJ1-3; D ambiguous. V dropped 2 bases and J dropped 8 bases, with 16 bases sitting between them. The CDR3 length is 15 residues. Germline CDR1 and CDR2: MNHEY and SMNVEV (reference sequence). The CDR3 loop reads CASSLSGRASDTIYF. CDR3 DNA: TGTGCCAGCAGTTTAAGCGGGAGGGCAAGTGACACCATATATTTT.

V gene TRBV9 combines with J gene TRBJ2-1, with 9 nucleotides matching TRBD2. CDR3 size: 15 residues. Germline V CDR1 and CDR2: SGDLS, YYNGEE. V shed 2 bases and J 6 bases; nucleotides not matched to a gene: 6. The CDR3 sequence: CASSVGLAGVNEQFF. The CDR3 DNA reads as TGTGCCAGCAGCGTGGGGTTAGCGGGAGTCAATGAGCAGTTCTTC.

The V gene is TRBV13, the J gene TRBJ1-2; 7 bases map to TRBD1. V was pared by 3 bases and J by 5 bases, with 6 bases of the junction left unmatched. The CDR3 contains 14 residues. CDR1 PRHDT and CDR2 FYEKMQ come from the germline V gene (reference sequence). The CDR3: CASSFEGAGYGYTF. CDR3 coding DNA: TGTGCCAGCAGCTTCGAGGGGGCTGGTTATGGCTACACCTTC.

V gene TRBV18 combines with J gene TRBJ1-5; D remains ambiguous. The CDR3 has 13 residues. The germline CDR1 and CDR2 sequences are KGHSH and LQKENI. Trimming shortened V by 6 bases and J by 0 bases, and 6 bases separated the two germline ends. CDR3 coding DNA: TGTGCCAGCTCGCGGGATAGCAATCAGCCCCAGCATTTT. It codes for CASSRDSNQPQHF. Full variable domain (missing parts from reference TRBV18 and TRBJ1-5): NAGVMQNPRHLVRRRGQEARLRCSPMKGHSHVYWYRQLPEEGLKFMVYLQKENIIDESGMPKERFSAEFPKEGPSILRIQQVVRGDSAAYFCASSRDSNQPQHFGDGTRLSIL.

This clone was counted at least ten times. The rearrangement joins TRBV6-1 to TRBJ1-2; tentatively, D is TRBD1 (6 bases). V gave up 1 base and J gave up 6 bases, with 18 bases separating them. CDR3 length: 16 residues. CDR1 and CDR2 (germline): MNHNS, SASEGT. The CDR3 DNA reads TGTGCCAGCAGTGAAGAGGGGGGGGTAGGGTTGAATGGCTACACCTTC. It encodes CASSEEGGVGLNGYTF.

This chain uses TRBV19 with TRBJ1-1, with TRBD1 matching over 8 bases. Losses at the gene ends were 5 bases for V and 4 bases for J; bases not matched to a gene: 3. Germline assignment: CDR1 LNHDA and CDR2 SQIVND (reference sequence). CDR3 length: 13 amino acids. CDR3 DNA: TGTGCCAGTAGTCCCCAGGGGGCCACTGAAGCTTTCTTT. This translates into CASSPQGATEAFF.

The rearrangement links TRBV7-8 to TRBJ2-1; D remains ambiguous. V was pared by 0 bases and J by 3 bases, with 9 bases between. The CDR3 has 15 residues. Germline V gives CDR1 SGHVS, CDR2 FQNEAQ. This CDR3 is CASSLARGYYNEQFF. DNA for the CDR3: TGTGCCAGCAGCTTAGCGAGAGGCTACTACAATGAGCAGTTCTTC.

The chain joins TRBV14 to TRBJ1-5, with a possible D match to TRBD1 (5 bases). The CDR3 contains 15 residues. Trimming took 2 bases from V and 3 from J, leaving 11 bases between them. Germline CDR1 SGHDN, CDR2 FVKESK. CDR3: CASSQRQNYNQPQHF. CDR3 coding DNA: TGTGCCAGCAGCCAACGACAGAACTACAATCAGCCCCAGCATTTT.

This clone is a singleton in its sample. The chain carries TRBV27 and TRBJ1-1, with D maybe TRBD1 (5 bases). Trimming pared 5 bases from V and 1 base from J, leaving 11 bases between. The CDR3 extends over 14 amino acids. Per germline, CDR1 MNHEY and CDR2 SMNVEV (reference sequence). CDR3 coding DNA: TGTGCCAGCAGTCGACCCGGACAGAACACTGAAGCTTTCTTT. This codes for CASSRPGQNTEAFF.

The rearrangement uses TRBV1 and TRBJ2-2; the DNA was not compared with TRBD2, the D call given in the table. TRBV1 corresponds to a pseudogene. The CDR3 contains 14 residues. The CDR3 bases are TGCACCAGCAGCCAAGATTGTCCTAGATGGGAGCTGTTTTTT. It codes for CTSSQDCPRWELFF.

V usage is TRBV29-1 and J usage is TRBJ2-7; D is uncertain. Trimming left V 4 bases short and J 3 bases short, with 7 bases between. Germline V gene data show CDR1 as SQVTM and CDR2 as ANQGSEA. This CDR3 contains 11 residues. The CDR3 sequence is CSVGPGYEQYF. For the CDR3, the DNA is TGCAGCGTTGGGCCGGGCTACGAGCAGTACTTC.

The CDR3 spells CASSIVSGGTVKAFF. In DNA form, the CDR3 reads TGTGCCAGTAGTATAGTCTCGGGTGGGACAGTAAAAGCTTTCTTT. The chain recombines TRBV19 with TRBJ1-1; 7 nucleotides match TRBD1. J was trimmed by 9 bases and V by 1 base; bases with no gene match: 11. The germline CDR1 and CDR2 sequences are LNHDA and SQIVND (reference sequence). The CDR3 consists of 15 residues.

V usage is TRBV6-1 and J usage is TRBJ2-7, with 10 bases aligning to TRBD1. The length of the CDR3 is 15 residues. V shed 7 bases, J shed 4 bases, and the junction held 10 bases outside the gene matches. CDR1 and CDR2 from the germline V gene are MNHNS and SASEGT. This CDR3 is CASNTPDRGKYEQYF. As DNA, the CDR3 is TGTGCCAGCAATACCCCGGACAGGGGGAAATACGAGCAGTACTTC.

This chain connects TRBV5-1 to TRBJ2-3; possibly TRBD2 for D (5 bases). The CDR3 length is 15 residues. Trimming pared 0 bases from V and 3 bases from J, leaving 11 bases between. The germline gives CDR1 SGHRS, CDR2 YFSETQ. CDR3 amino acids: CASSLVGDRTDTQYF. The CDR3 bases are TGCGCCAGCAGCTTGGTCGGGGATAGGACAGATACGCAGTATTTT.

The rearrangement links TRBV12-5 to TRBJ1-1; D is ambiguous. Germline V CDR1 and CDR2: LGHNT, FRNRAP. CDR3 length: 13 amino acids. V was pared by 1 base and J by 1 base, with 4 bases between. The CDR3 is CASGLDGNTEAFF. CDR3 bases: TGTGCTAGTGGTTTGGACGGGAACACTGAAGCTTTCTTT.